Listed below are T cell receptor beta chains from one sample, sequenced in a study of T cells in localized non-small cell lung cancer. Profiling relied on immunoSEQ multiplex PCR, and the TCRdb table lists in-frame clones only, not all of them. The sample includes 4,000 to 5,000 clones, less than 35% seen only once; the top ten take around 4.8%. The sample was lung tumor tissue, taken before any cancer treatment. The receptor source for this set is a man aged 40-75 years with stage II lung adenocarcinoma. Each CDR3 is given with its conserved first and last residue. A D gene is named only where the DNA matches it firmly. Clone size is stated in some rows and not others, as once, few, many or a class when expanded.

size: few
D: TRBD2
V: TRBV11-3
J: TRBJ2-2
CDR3: CASSLRLAGGVIGSTGELFF
DNA: TGTGCCAGCAGCTTACGGCTAGCGGGAGGGGTGATTGGGTCAACCGGGGAGCTGTTTTTT

size: NA
D: TRBD1
V: TRBV29-1
J: TRBJ2-7
CDR3: CSVELGWTGFYEQYF
DNA: TGCAGCGTTGAGTTAGGGTGGACAGGGTTCTACGAGCAGTACTTC

size: few
D: NA
V: TRBV28
J: TRBJ1-5
CDR3: CASSHGRNNQPQHF
DNA: TGTGCCAGCAGCCACGGACGGAACAATCAGCCCCAGCATTTT

size: NA
D: TRBD1
V: TRBV28
J: TRBJ1-2
CDR3: CASSLSGTDYGYTF
DNA: TGTGCCAGCAGTCTTTCAGGGACAGACTATGGCTACACCTTC

size: NA
D: TRBD2
V: TRBV6-8
J: TRBJ2-7
CDR3: CASSLSGRGGSYEQYF
DNA: TGTGCCAGCAGCCTCTCCGGCCGCGGGGGGTCCTACGAGCAGTACTTC

size: NA
D: NA
V: TRBV18
J: TRBJ2-4
CDR3: CASSLDTTKNIQYF
DNA: TGTGCCAGCTCACTGGACACCACCAAAAACATTCAGTACTTC

size: NA
D: NA
V: TRBV29-1
J: TRBJ2-7
CDR3: CSVEGSPSGEQYF
DNA: TGCAGCGTTGAGGGGTCGCCGAGCGGTGAGCAGTACTTC

size: NA
D: NA
V: TRBV18
J: TRBJ2-2
CDR3: CASSPMTSGELFF
DNA: TGTGCCAGCTCACCAATGACTAGCGGGGAGCTGTTTTTT

size: few
D: NA
V: TRBV2
J: TRBJ1-2
CDR3: CASIKSRALDGYTF
DNA: TGTGCCAGCATAAAGTCTAGGGCACTCGATGGCTACACCTTC

size: NA
D: TRBD1
V: TRBV6-8
J: TRBJ1-2
CDR3: CASRLGTVLFYGYTF
DNA: TGTGCCAGCAGGTTGGGGACAGTCCTATTCTATGGCTACACCTTC

size: NA
D: NA
V: TRBV6-8
J: TRBJ2-1
CDR3: CASSPPSYERGQFF
DNA: TGTGCCAGCAGTCCTCCTTCATATGAGCGTGGACAGTTCTTC

size: NA
D: TRBD2
V: TRBV29-1
J: TRBJ2-2
CDR3: CSVWGLAGVLANTGELFF
DNA: TGCAGCGTTTGGGGACTAGCGGGGGTTCTAGCGAACACCGGGGAGCTGTTTTTT

size: few
D: TRBD2
V: TRBV6-8
J: TRBJ2-5
CDR3: CASTQLWRERETQYF
DNA: TGTGCCAGCACCCAACTCTGGCGGGAGAGGGAGACCCAGTACTTC

size: NA
D: TRBD2
V: TRBV11-3
J: TRBJ2-2
CDR3: CASSRREGNTGELFF
DNA: TGTGCCAGCAGCCGAAGGGAGGGTAACACCGGGGAGCTGTTTTTT

size: few
D: NA
V: TRBV19
J: TRBJ2-3
CDR3: CASSSGSTDTQYF
DNA: TGTGCCAGTAGTAGCGGGAGCACAGATACGCAGTATTTT

size: NA
D: NA
V: TRBV16
J: TRBJ2-1
CDR3: CASSLWQGRYNEQFF
DNA: TGTGCCAGCAGCCTGTGGCAGGGTAGATACAATGAGCAGTTCTTC

size: NA
D: NA
V: TRBV28
J: TRBJ2-6
CDR3: CASSSPGQSGANVLTF
DNA: TGTGCCAGCAGCAGCCCCGGACAGTCTGGGGCCAACGTCCTGACTTTC

size: large
D: TRBD1
V: TRBV9
J: TRBJ2-7
CDR3: CASSVGQGTYEQYF
DNA: TGTGCCAGCAGCGTAGGACAGGGGACCTACGAGCAGTACTTC

size: once
D: TRBD1
V: TRBV6-8
J: TRBJ1-4
CDR3: CAISQGAGDEKLFF
DNA: TGTGCCATCAGCCAGGGGGCAGGCGATGAAAAACTGTTTTTT

size: NA
D: TRBD2
V: TRBV19
J: TRBJ2-1
CDR3: CASSAYSGSVNNEQFF
DNA: TGTGCCAGTAGTGCCTATAGCGGGAGCGTTAACAATGAGCAGTTCTTC

size: medium-sized
D: TRBD1
V: TRBV11-3
J: TRBJ1-2
CDR3: CASSLDRVTDGYTF
DNA: TGTGCCAGCAGCTTGGACAGGGTGACGGATGGCTACACCTTC